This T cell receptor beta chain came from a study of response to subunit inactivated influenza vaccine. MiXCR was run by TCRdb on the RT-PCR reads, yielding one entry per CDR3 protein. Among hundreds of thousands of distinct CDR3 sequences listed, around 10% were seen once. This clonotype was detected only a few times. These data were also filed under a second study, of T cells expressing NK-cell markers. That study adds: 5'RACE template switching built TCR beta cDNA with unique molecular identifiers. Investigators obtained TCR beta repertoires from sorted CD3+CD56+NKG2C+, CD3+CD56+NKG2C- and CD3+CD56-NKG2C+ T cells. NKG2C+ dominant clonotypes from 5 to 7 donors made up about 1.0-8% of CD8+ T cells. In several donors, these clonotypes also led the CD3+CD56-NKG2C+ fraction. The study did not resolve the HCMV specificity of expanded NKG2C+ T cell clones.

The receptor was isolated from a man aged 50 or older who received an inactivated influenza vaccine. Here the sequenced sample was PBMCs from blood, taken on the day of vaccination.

In DNA form, the CDR3 reads TGTGCCAGCAGCCAGACTAGCGGGACTAGCCAAGAGACCCAGTACTTC. Amino acid sequence: CASSQTSGTSQETQYF. The chain links TRBV3-1 to TRBJ2-5; 11 bases fit TRBD2. Trimming removed 3 bases from V and 1 base from J; junction bases left unmatched: 4. Germline V lookup: CDR1 LGHDT, CDR2 YNNKEL (reference sequence). CDR3 length: 16 amino acids.